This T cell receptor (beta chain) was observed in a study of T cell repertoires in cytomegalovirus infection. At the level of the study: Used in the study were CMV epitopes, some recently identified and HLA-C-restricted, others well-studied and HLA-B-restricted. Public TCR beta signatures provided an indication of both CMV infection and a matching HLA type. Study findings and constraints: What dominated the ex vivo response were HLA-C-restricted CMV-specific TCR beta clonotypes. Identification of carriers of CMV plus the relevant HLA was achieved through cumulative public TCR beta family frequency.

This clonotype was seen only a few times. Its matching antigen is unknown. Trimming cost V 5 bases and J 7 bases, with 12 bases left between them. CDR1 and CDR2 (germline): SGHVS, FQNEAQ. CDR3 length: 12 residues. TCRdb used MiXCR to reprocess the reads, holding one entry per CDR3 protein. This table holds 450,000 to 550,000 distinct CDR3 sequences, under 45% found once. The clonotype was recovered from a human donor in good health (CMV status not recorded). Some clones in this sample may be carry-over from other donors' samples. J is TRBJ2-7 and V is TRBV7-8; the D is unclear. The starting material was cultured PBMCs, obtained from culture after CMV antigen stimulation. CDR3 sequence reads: CASSNRLGEQYF. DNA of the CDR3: TGTGCCAGCAGCAACCGCTTAGGGGAGCAGTACTTC.